This record covers a single T cell receptor (beta chain). What it binds is unknown. This CDR3 is built from 15 residues. In germline, CDR1 is SGHAT, CDR2 FQDESV (reference sequence). The V end was cut by 0 bases, the J end by 4 bases, with 12 bases between. Any history of autoimmune disease or systemic immunosuppression disqualified patients. This record belongs to a study of OX40 agonist ivuxolimab in advanced cancers. Whole-study context: The study enrolled dose-escalation patients with hepatocellular carcinoma, melanoma, renal cell or head and neck cancer. Antecedent anti-PD-1, anti-PD-L1 or anti-CTLA-4 therapy was permissible, with approximately 44% having received some.

Study-level findings and limits: Expanded clones were, on average, more numerous in CD8+ T cells than in CD4+.

Clones were sequenced by immunoSEQ multiplex PCR, and TCRdb holds only the in-frame ones, with some missing. The data contain tens of thousands of clones, 65% to 90% of them singletons. The receptor's source is an adult with an advanced solid tumor such as melanoma, head and neck, liver or kidney cancer. Sample: CD4+ or CD8+ T cells sorted from blood, taken in a trial of the OX40 agonist ivuxolimab. The J gene is TRBJ1-2, the V gene TRBV11-1; D is perhaps TRBD1 (6 bases). The CDR3 reads CASSLAQNRAYGYTF. Written as DNA, the CDR3 is TGTGCCAGCAGCTTAGCCCAAAACAGGGCCTATGGCTACACCTTC.